A single sample gave rise to the 27 T cell receptor beta chains below, sequenced in a study of cytomegalovirus exposure and HLA in healthy donors. Here immunoSEQ multiplex PCR was the method, and the copy in TCRdb shows in-frame clones only, minus some. The sample has about 120,000 clones, over 65% seen once. Sequenced sample: PBMCs. These receptors were obtained from a woman younger than 45 in good health and CMV-seronegative.

The V gene is TRBV6-6, the J gene TRBJ2-7, with D possibly matching TRBD1 (6 bases). The germline gives CDR1 MNHNY, CDR2 SVGAGI (reference sequence). The CDR3 is 16 amino acids. Trimming removed 2 bases from V and 6 bases from J, with 20 bases in between. The chain's CDR3 is CASSYGGQLLISEQYF. CDR3 nucleotide sequence: TGTGCCAGCAGTTACGGAGGACAGCTGTTAATCTCCGAGCAGTACTTC.

The J gene is TRBJ2-4, the V gene TRBV20-1; tentatively, D is TRBD2 (5 bases). CDR1 and CDR2 (germline): DFQATT, SNEGSKA (reference sequence). This CDR3 comprises 9 residues. The CDR3 region is CIGDAIQYF. The CDR3, as DNA: TGCATCGGGGATGCCATTCAGTACTTC.

Only a few counts were recorded for this clone. The chain has TRBV11-3 and TRBJ1-2, with 8 positions matching TRBD1. The germline gives CDR1 SGHNT, CDR2 YENEEA. There are 15 residues in the CDR3. Trimming took 5 bases from V and 2 from J; bases not matched to a gene: 7. CDR3 residues: CASSTTGGFNYGYTF. The CDR3 DNA follows: TGTGCCAGCAGCACTACAGGGGGTTTCAACTATGGCTACACCTTC. Full variable domain (remainder filled in from reference TRBV11-3 and TRBJ1-2): EAGVVQSPRYKIIEKKQPVAFWCNPISGHNTLYWYLQNLGQGPELLIRYENEEAVDDSQLPKDRFSAERLKGVDSTLKIQPAELGDSAVYLCASSTTGGFNYGYTFGSGTRLTVV.

V and J are TRBV27 and TRBJ1-1; 11 bases fit TRBD1. Germline-derived CDR1 and CDR2 are MNHEY and SMNVEV (reference sequence). V gave up 2 bases and J gave up 4 bases; unmatched junction bases: 9. The CDR3 is made up of 17 amino acids. In nucleotides, the CDR3 is TGTGCCAGCAGTTTAGTGGGACAGGGGGGACCGGGCACTGAAGCTTTCTTT. It yields the protein CASSLVGQGGPGTEAFF.

This chain uses TRBV5-1 with TRBJ1-1, with TRBD1 matching over 7 bases. Germline V lookup: CDR1 SGHRS, CDR2 YFSETQ. V shed 1 base, J shed 7 bases, and the junction held 4 bases outside the gene matches. The CDR3 has 13 amino acids. The CDR3 here is CASSLYRDSEAFF. Here the CDR3 DNA reads TGCGCCAGCAGCTTGTACAGGGACAGTGAAGCTTTCTTT.

The chain is built from TRBV4-3 and TRBJ1-1, with a tentative D call TRBD1 (6 bases). Germline CDR1 reads LGHNA; CDR2 reads YSLEER. V was trimmed by 0 bases and J by 11 bases, leaving 13 bases between them. There are 13 residues in the CDR3. CDR3 sequence (DNA): TGCGCCAGCAGCCAAGATCGGGGGGCAGGGGCTTTCTTT. Protein: CASSQDRGAGAFF.

This chain uses TRBV29-1 with TRBJ2-7, with 7 bases aligning to TRBD1. The germline V gene has CDR1 SQVTM and CDR2 ANQGSEA. V gave up 7 bases and J gave up 5 bases; unmatched junction bases: 11. The CDR3 extends over 13 amino acids. As DNA, the CDR3 is TGCAGCGCTGCCGGAACAGGGGTGAACGAGCAGTACTTC. Translated: CSAAGTGVNEQYF.

The chain recombines TRBV5-1 with TRBJ1-2; the match to TRBD1 covers 7 bases. V dropped 4 bases and J dropped 2; count of bases not matched to a gene: 5. The CDR3 has 14 residues. Germline-derived CDR1 and CDR2 are SGHRS and YFSETQ. CDR3 amino acids: CASSPAQGNYGYTF. The CDR3 DNA follows: TGCGCCAGCAGCCCTGCACAGGGGAACTATGGCTACACCTTC.

This clone was counted once. The chain links TRBV7-9 to TRBJ2-3; 12 nucleotides match TRBD2. The CDR3 has 16 amino acids. Germline-derived CDR1 and CDR2 are SEHNR and FQNEAQ (reference sequence). Losses at the gene ends were 9 bases for V and 5 bases for J; bases not matched to a gene: 12. This chain's CDR3 is CASLTLAGGPGDTQYF. The CDR3 nucleotides are TGTGCCAGTTTAACCCTAGCGGGGGGGCCCGGAGATACGCAGTATTTT.

This chain connects TRBV6-5 to TRBJ2-2; 9 bases are shared with TRBD1. CDR1 MNHEY and CDR2 SVGAGI come from the germline V gene. Germline trimming cut 5 bases from V and 6 bases from J; bases unmatched to any gene: 7. This CDR3 is 15 amino acids long. The DNA for the CDR3 is TGTGCCAGCAGTGCCGGGACAGGGTTTCCCGGGGAGCTGTTTTTT. Protein sequence: CASSAGTGFPGELFF.

This sequence joins TRBV9 and TRBJ2-1, with D perhaps matching TRBD1 (5 bases). V was cut by 0 bases and J by 10 bases, with 8 bases left in between. The germline gives CDR1 SGDLS, CDR2 YYNGEE. CDR3 size: 12 residues. The DNA for the CDR3 is TGTGCCAGCAGCGTAGTGGGGCGGGAGCAGTTCTTC. Translation gives CASSVVGREQFF.

CDR3 DNA sequence: TGTGCCAGCAGTCCGACAGGCTCGGATGAAAAACTGTTTTTT. Amino acids: CASSPTGSDEKLFF. V usage is TRBV6-6 and J usage is TRBJ1-4; possibly TRBD1 for D (6 bases). CDR1 is MNHNY and CDR2 is SVGAGI in the germline V gene (reference sequence). V lost 5 bases and J 6 bases, leaving 13 bases between the germline ends. The CDR3 spans 14 residues.

The gene calls are TRBV7-2 and TRBJ2-5; tentatively, D is TRBD2 (7 bases). The CDR3 totals 16 residues. V was cut by 1 base and J by 7 bases, with 19 bases left in between. Germline V gene data show CDR1 as SGHTA and CDR2 as FQGNSA. For the CDR3, the DNA is TGTGCCAGCAGCTTAGGGCGGGGGAGCCGGGGGGCGACCCAGTACTTC. Encoded protein: CASSLGRGSRGATQYF.

This clone came up a few times. This chain joins TRBV2 and TRBJ1-6; TRBD1 matches at 9 bases. The CDR3 has 16 residues. Germline CDR1 and CDR2: SNHLY and FYNNEI. Losses at the gene ends were 8 bases for V and 10 bases for J; bases not matched to a gene: 15. The CDR3 is CASARRTGTGMSPLHF. The DNA for the CDR3 is TGTGCCAGCGCCCGCCGGACCGGGACAGGGATGTCACCCCTCCACTTT.

The chain has TRBV27 and TRBJ2-7; 12 bases map to TRBD1. The V and J ends lost 3 bases and 0 bases, in that order; junction bases with no gene match: 9. CDR3 length: 18 amino acids. Germline CDR1 reads MNHEY; CDR2 reads SMNVEV (reference sequence). CDR3 sequence reads: CASSLGGQGALSSYEQYF. CDR3 DNA: TGTGCCAGCAGTTTGGGGGGACAGGGGGCTCTCAGCTCCTACGAGCAGTACTTC.

The rearrangement joins TRBV27 to TRBJ2-7, with 10 nucleotides matching TRBD2. This CDR3 region has 14 residues. V shed 6 bases, J shed 3 bases, and the junction held 5 bases outside the gene matches. The V gene's germline CDR1 is MNHEY and CDR2 SMNVEV (reference sequence). In DNA form, the CDR3 reads TGTGCCAGCAGGAGGACTAGCGGAATCTACGAGCAGTACTTC. This gives the protein CASRRTSGIYEQYF.

The chain is built from TRBV18 and TRBJ2-2; D possibly corresponds to TRBD2 (5 bases). The CDR3 totals 15 residues. V dropped 2 bases and J dropped 5 bases, with 12 bases sitting between them. Germline loops: CDR1 KGHSH, CDR2 LQKENI. The CDR3 sequence: CASSPSRESTGELFF. DNA for the CDR3: TGTGCCAGCTCACCAAGCCGGGAATCGACCGGGGAGCTGTTTTTT. The full variable domain, rest sourced from reference TRBV18 and TRBJ2-2, is NAGVMQNPRHLVRRRGQEARLRCSPMKGHSHVYWYRQLPEEGLKFMVYLQKENIIDESGMPKERFSAEFPKEGPSILRIQQVVRGDSAAYFCASSPSRESTGELFFGEGSRLTVL.

V gene TRBV27 combines with J gene TRBJ1-3; TRBD1 aligns across 9 bases. The germline CDR1 and CDR2 sequences are MNHEY and SMNVEV (reference sequence). CDR3 length: 15 residues. V dropped 3 bases and J dropped 2; count of bases not matched to a gene: 2. CDR3 amino acids: CASSLGQGAGNTIYF. The CDR3 bases are TGTGCCAGCAGTTTGGGACAGGGAGCTGGAAACACCATATATTTT.

The chain carries TRBV11-2 and TRBJ1-3; unclear D gene. The V gene lost 5 bases and the J gene lost 1 base, with 18 bases spanning the gap. Germline CDR1 reads SGHAT; CDR2 reads FQNNGV. The length of the CDR3 is 17 residues. CDR3 nucleotides: TGTGCCAGCAGCCTTGTCCTCCGAGGGTCATCTGGAAACACCATATATTTT. Its translation is CASSLVLRGSSGNTIYF.

The chain recombines TRBV4-1 with TRBJ2-7, with 7 nucleotides matching TRBD1. The CDR3 contains 13 residues. The V and J ends lost 6 bases and 0 bases, in that order; junction bases with no gene match: 2. The germline V gene encodes CDR1 MGHRA and CDR2 YSYEKL. The CDR3 DNA is TGCGCCAGCAGGCGGACAGGCTCCTACGAGCAGTACTTC. The encoded protein is CASRRTGSYEQYF.

This clone was counted once. The V call is TRBV2, the J call TRBJ2-5; 8 positions match TRBD2. Germline CDR1 SNHLY, CDR2 FYNNEI. The CDR3 runs to 14 residues. V was pared by 8 bases and J by 5 bases, with 10 bases of the junction left unmatched. This CDR3 is CASLDGGAVETQYF. The CDR3 region has the DNA TGTGCCAGCTTGGACGGGGGGGCTGTCGAGACCCAGTACTTC.

V usage is TRBV7-8 and J usage is TRBJ2-2; D possibly corresponds to TRBD1 (6 bases). CDR1 is SGHVS, CDR2 FQNEAQ, per germline. The germline V and J ends were trimmed by 2 bases and 5 bases, with 12 bases remaining between them. The CDR3 has 15 amino acids. CDR3 DNA: TGTGCCAGCAGCTTATACGTCAGGGGTACCGGGGAGCTGTTTTTT. Translated, it gives CASSLYVRGTGELFF. The complete variable domain, with remaining parts taken from reference TRBV7-8 and TRBJ2-2, reads GAGVSQSPRYKVAKRGQDVALRCDPISGHVSLFWYQQALGQGPEFLTYFQNEAQLDKSGLPSDRFFAERPEGSVSTLKIQRTQQEDSAVYLCASSLYVRGTGELFFGEGSRLTVL.

This clone turned up a few times. The chain joins TRBV20-1 to TRBJ1-5; D is uncertain. Trimming took 6 bases from V and 11 from J, leaving 14 bases between them. The CDR3 runs 11 residues. Germline V gene data show CDR1 as DFQATT and CDR2 as SNEGSKA (reference sequence). The CDR3 here is CSATLEQAQHF. CDR3 in DNA: TGCAGTGCCACTCTTGAGCAGGCCCAGCATTTT.

This clone showed up just once. This CDR3 is CAISPGQGSQPQHF. The CDR3 DNA sequence: TGTGCCATCAGCCCGGGACAGGGGAGTCAGCCCCAGCATTTT. The rearrangement uses TRBV10-3 and TRBJ1-5; 10 bases map to TRBD1. CDR1 is ENHRY and CDR2 is SYGVKD in the germline V gene. The CDR3 length is 14 residues. The V gene end was trimmed by 6 bases and the J gene end by 6 bases; junction bases not matched to a gene: 5.

The V call is TRBV29-1, the J call TRBJ1-1; D may be TRBD1 (5 bases). Germline V gene data show CDR1 as SQVTM and CDR2 as ANQGSEA. V was cut by 7 bases and J by 4 bases, with 16 bases left in between. This CDR3 has 13 residues. CDR3: CSAITQGITEAFF. The DNA of the CDR3 is TGCAGCGCCATTACGCAGGGTATCACTGAAGCTTTCTTT.

This clone was recorded only once. The chain links TRBV5-1 to TRBJ2-7; 9 bases are a match to TRBD1. V lost 3 bases, J lost 5 bases, and 9 bases stayed unmatched. The germline V gene encodes CDR1 SGHRS and CDR2 YFSETQ. The CDR3 loop spans 15 amino acids. The CDR3 region is CASSSGDRAVNEQYF. DNA of the CDR3: TGCGCCAGCAGCTCCGGGGACAGGGCAGTAAACGAGCAGTACTTC.

The V gene is TRBV27, the J gene TRBJ1-6, with 11 bases aligning to TRBD1. In germline, CDR1 is MNHEY, CDR2 SMNVEV (reference sequence). J lost 9 bases, V lost 2 bases, and 3 bases had no gene match. The CDR3 totals 15 residues. Here the CDR3 reads CASSLRDRGISPLHF. In DNA, the CDR3 is TGTGCCAGCAGTTTAAGGGACAGGGGGATTTCACCCCTCCACTTT.